These T cell receptor beta chains were read from a single sample in a study of shared clonotypes between healthy human individuals. The repertoire was sequenced with immunoSEQ multiplex PCR; TCRdb's copy has only in-frame clones and lacks some. The table lists roughly 410,000 clones, 96% of them singletons, with 0.32% in the top ten. The sequenced sample consisted of memory CD8+ T cells sorted from blood. The receptor source for this set is a young man in good health. CDR3s include the opening cysteine and the closing phenylalanine or tryptophan. Each record gives: CDR3 length, clone size, V gene, J gene, D gene, CDR3 DNA, CDR3 protein. A D gene is named only where the DNA matches it firmly. Some rows have no size entry. The others give once, few or many, or a class for an expanded clone.

len: 14; abundance: NA; v_gene: TRBV28; j_gene: TRBJ2-2; d_gene: NA; CDR3nt: TGTGCCAGCACCCCGGGACTTCAGCCCGGGGAGCTGTTTTTT; CDR3aa: CASTPGLQPGELFF
len: 16; abundance: NA; v_gene: TRBV19; j_gene: TRBJ1-5; d_gene: NA; CDR3nt: TGTGCCAGTAGTATGCGCACAGTTTATAGCAATCAGCCCCAGCATTTT; CDR3aa: CASSMRTVYSNQPQHF
len: 12; abundance: NA; v_gene: TRBV10-1; j_gene: TRBJ2-3; d_gene: NA; CDR3nt: TGCGCCAGCAGGGGTGAGGCAGATACGCAGTATTTT; CDR3aa: CASRGEADTQYF
len: 16; abundance: NA; v_gene: TRBV28; j_gene: TRBJ2-1; d_gene: TRBD1; CDR3nt: TGTGCCAGCAGTTTGTCGCCGGGACAGACATACAATGAGCAGTTCTTC; CDR3aa: CASSLSPGQTYNEQFF
len: 17; abundance: NA; v_gene: TRBV11-2; j_gene: TRBJ1-6; d_gene: TRBD1; CDR3nt: TGTGCCAGCAGCTTGCGACAGGGGTTGGCCTATAATTCACCCCTCCACTTT; CDR3aa: CASSLRQGLAYNSPLHF
len: 19; abundance: NA; v_gene: TRBV7-9; j_gene: TRBJ2-3; d_gene: TRBD2; CDR3nt: TGTGCCAGCAGCCCATACCCTCTAAGACTAGCAGAGATCACAGATACGCAGTATTTT; CDR3aa: CASSPYPLRLAEITDTQYF
len: 15; abundance: NA; v_gene: TRBV6-5; j_gene: TRBJ2-2; d_gene: TRBD1; CDR3nt: TGTGCCAGCAGCGCCGGGACAGGAAACACCGGGGAGCTGTTTTTT; CDR3aa: CASSAGTGNTGELFF
len: 14; abundance: NA; v_gene: TRBV30; j_gene: TRBJ2-3; d_gene: NA; CDR3nt: TGTGCCTGGAGTAAAGGAGAGGGCACAGATACGCAGTATTTT; CDR3aa: CAWSKGEGTDTQYF
len: 15; abundance: once; v_gene: TRBV10-3; j_gene: TRBJ2-1; d_gene: TRBD2; CDR3nt: TGTGCCATCAGCCCACTAGCGGGGGTAGACAATGAGCAGTTCTTC; CDR3aa: CAISPLAGVDNEQFF
len: 19; abundance: NA; v_gene: TRBV28; j_gene: TRBJ2-7; d_gene: TRBD2; CDR3nt: TGTGCCAGCAGTTTATCCCAGGACTCCCGACTAGCGGGAGCCTACGAGCAGTACTTC; CDR3aa: CASSLSQDSRLAGAYEQYF
len: 15; abundance: NA; v_gene: TRBV28; j_gene: TRBJ2-1; d_gene: TRBD2; CDR3nt: TGTGCCAGCAGGCCCCTAGCGGGAGTATACAATGAGCAGTTCTTC; CDR3aa: CASRPLAGVYNEQFF
len: 12; abundance: once; v_gene: TRBV13; j_gene: TRBJ1-5; d_gene: NA; CDR3nt: TGTGCCAGCAGCTTGGGCAATCAGCCCCAGCATTTT; CDR3aa: CASSLGNQPQHF
len: 16; abundance: NA; v_gene: TRBV5-8; j_gene: TRBJ2-1; d_gene: NA; CDR3nt: TGTGCCAGCAGCTTGAGTACGGCTTACTCCTACAATGAGCAGTTCTTC; CDR3aa: CASSLSTAYSYNEQFF
len: 15; abundance: once; v_gene: TRBV7-3; j_gene: TRBJ2-1; d_gene: TRBD1; CDR3nt: TGTGCCAGCAGCTTAAGGGACAGCTCCTACAATGAGCAGTTCTTC; CDR3aa: CASSLRDSSYNEQFF
len: 19; abundance: NA; v_gene: TRBV4-1; j_gene: TRBJ2-4; d_gene: TRBD2; CDR3nt: TGCGCCAGCAGCCAAGTTGGGACTAGCGGGAGTTTTGGCAAAAACATTCAGTACTTC; CDR3aa: CASSQVGTSGSFGKNIQYF
len: 15; abundance: NA; v_gene: TRBV11-1; j_gene: TRBJ2-1; d_gene: TRBD1; CDR3nt: TGTGCCAGCAGCCCCGGGACAGGGGGCTACAATGAGCAGTTCTTC; CDR3aa: CASSPGTGGYNEQFF
len: 16; abundance: NA; v_gene: TRBV2; j_gene: TRBJ1-1; d_gene: TRBD1; CDR3nt: TGTGCCAGCAGTTTCACCAGGGGGATACCGAACACTGAAGCTTTCTTT; CDR3aa: CASSFTRGIPNTEAFF
len: 15; abundance: NA; v_gene: TRBV5-1; j_gene: TRBJ1-2; d_gene: NA; CDR3nt: TGCGCCAGCAGCTTGGAACCAGAAGCTAACTATGGCTACACCTTC; CDR3aa: CASSLEPEANYGYTF
len: 15; abundance: once; v_gene: TRBV5-1; j_gene: TRBJ2-1; d_gene: NA; CDR3nt: TGCGCCAGCAGCCCGGGGACTGGTTCCTACAATGAGCAGTTCTTC; CDR3aa: CASSPGTGSYNEQFF
len: 13; abundance: NA; v_gene: TRBV6-1; j_gene: TRBJ2-1; d_gene: NA; CDR3nt: TGTGCCAGCAGTGAATCGAGCATCCATGAGCAGTTCTTC; CDR3aa: CASSESSIHEQFF
len: 12; abundance: NA; v_gene: TRBV11-1; j_gene: TRBJ2-7; d_gene: NA; CDR3nt: TGTGCCAGCAGCTCTCAGGGTTTCTGGCAGTACTTC; CDR3aa: CASSSQGFWQYF
len: 15; abundance: NA; v_gene: TRBV5-1; j_gene: TRBJ1-2; d_gene: NA; CDR3nt: TGCGCCAGCAGCCCACCTACAGGGCTAAACTATGGCTACACCTTC; CDR3aa: CASSPPTGLNYGYTF
len: 19; abundance: NA; v_gene: TRBV30; j_gene: TRBJ2-3; d_gene: TRBD2; CDR3nt: TGTGCCTGGAGTGGCCACTCCGGGACTAGCGGGGCGAGCACAGATACGCAGTATTTT; CDR3aa: CAWSGHSGTSGASTDTQYF
len: 15; abundance: NA; v_gene: TRBV19; j_gene: TRBJ2-3; d_gene: NA; CDR3nt: TGTGCCAGTAGTATAGATACAGCTAGCACAGATACGCAGTATTTT; CDR3aa: CASSIDTASTDTQYF
len: 16; abundance: once; v_gene: TRBV27; j_gene: TRBJ2-4; d_gene: NA; CDR3nt: TGTGCCAGCAGTCCCCTCGACAGGCGGGGTGACTACATTCAGTACTTC; CDR3aa: CASSPLDRRGDYIQYF
len: 15; abundance: NA; v_gene: TRBV2; j_gene: TRBJ2-4; d_gene: TRBD2; CDR3nt: TGTGCCAGCAGGGAGCGGGAGCTAGCCAAAAACATTCAGTACTTC; CDR3aa: CASRERELAKNIQYF
len: 16; abundance: NA; v_gene: TRBV18; j_gene: TRBJ1-5; d_gene: TRBD1; CDR3nt: TGTGCCAGCTCACCACCACAGGGGGCTGTGGGTCAGCCCCAGCATTTT; CDR3aa: CASSPPQGAVGQPQHF
len: 14; abundance: NA; v_gene: TRBV5-5; j_gene: TRBJ2-1; d_gene: NA; CDR3nt: TGTGCCAGCAAACGGACTCCCAATGATAATGAGCAGTTCTTC; CDR3aa: CASKRTPNDNEQFF
len: 13; abundance: NA; v_gene: TRBV7-3; j_gene: TRBJ1-1; d_gene: TRBD1; CDR3nt: TGTGCCAGCAGCTTAGGACAGGGCACTGAAGCTTTCTTT; CDR3aa: CASSLGQGTEAFF
len: 12; abundance: NA; v_gene: TRBV7-9; j_gene: TRBJ1-1; d_gene: NA; CDR3nt: TGTGCCAGCAGCTTAGCGAGCACTGAAGCTTTCTTT; CDR3aa: CASSLASTEAFF
len: 15; abundance: NA; v_gene: TRBV10-2; j_gene: TRBJ2-7; d_gene: TRBD2; CDR3nt: TGCGCCAGCAAGCGGGACTCACCACCCTCCTACGAGCAGTACTTC; CDR3aa: CASKRDSPPSYEQYF
len: 11; abundance: few; v_gene: TRBV29-1; j_gene: TRBJ2-1; d_gene: NA; CDR3nt: TGCAGCGTTGTGGGTGCGAATGAGCAGTTCTTC; CDR3aa: CSVVGANEQFF
len: 14; abundance: NA; v_gene: TRBV4-1; j_gene: TRBJ1-5; d_gene: NA; CDR3nt: TGCGCCAGCAGCCAAGGATATAGTGTTCAGCCCCAGCATTTT; CDR3aa: CASSQGYSVQPQHF
len: 13; abundance: once; v_gene: TRBV4-1; j_gene: TRBJ2-7; d_gene: NA; CDR3nt: TGCGCCAGCAGCCAAGGCCAGCGATACGAGCAGTACTTC; CDR3aa: CASSQGQRYEQYF
len: 14; abundance: few; v_gene: TRBV27; j_gene: TRBJ1-2; d_gene: NA; CDR3nt: TGTGCCAGTGGACCCCTCGGGGGGCACTATGGCTACACCTTC; CDR3aa: CASGPLGGHYGYTF
len: 17; abundance: NA; v_gene: TRBV27; j_gene: TRBJ2-7; d_gene: NA; CDR3nt: TGTGCCAGCAGTTTCCTCGGCTCTACCACAGGAGCCTACGAGCAGTACTTC; CDR3aa: CASSFLGSTTGAYEQYF
len: 11; abundance: NA; v_gene: TRBV7-9; j_gene: TRBJ2-5; d_gene: NA; CDR3nt: TGTGCCAGCAGCAGTATGGGGACCCAGTACTTC; CDR3aa: CASSSMGTQYF
len: 13; abundance: NA; v_gene: TRBV10-3; j_gene: TRBJ2-5; d_gene: NA; CDR3nt: TGTGCCATCAGTCTCGGATACCAAGAGACCCAGTACTTC; CDR3aa: CAISLGYQETQYF
len: 14; abundance: NA; v_gene: TRBV7-9; j_gene: TRBJ2-2; d_gene: NA; CDR3nt: TGTGCCAGCAGCTTAAGTGGGGGGCCTGGGGAGCTGTTTTTT; CDR3aa: CASSLSGGPGELFF
len: 13; abundance: NA; v_gene: TRBV12-5; j_gene: TRBJ1-2; d_gene: TRBD1; CDR3nt: TGTGCTAGTGGTCCGACAGGGGACGGACGCTACACCTTC; CDR3aa: CASGPTGDGRYTF
len: 16; abundance: NA; v_gene: TRBV7-6; j_gene: TRBJ2-5; d_gene: TRBD2; CDR3nt: TGTGCCAGCAGTTTACCTATAGCGGGAGTAGAAGAGACCCAGTACTTC; CDR3aa: CASSLPIAGVEETQYF
len: 12; abundance: once; v_gene: TRBV9; j_gene: TRBJ2-1; d_gene: NA; CDR3nt: TGTGCCAGCAGCGGAACGGGTAATGAGCAGTTCTTC; CDR3aa: CASSGTGNEQFF
len: 15; abundance: NA; v_gene: TRBV9; j_gene: TRBJ2-7; d_gene: NA; CDR3nt: TGTGCCAGCAGCGTCAGTAGCGCGGGCTCCTACGAGCAGTACTTC; CDR3aa: CASSVSSAGSYEQYF
len: 14; abundance: NA; v_gene: TRBV11-2; j_gene: TRBJ2-3; d_gene: NA; CDR3nt: TGTGCCAGCAGCTTAGTGGCTTTTACAGATACGCAGTATTTT; CDR3aa: CASSLVAFTDTQYF
len: 13; abundance: NA; v_gene: TRBV19; j_gene: TRBJ1-5; d_gene: NA; CDR3nt: TGTGCCAGCCGAGGTAATAGCAATCAGCCCCAGCATTTT; CDR3aa: CASRGNSNQPQHF
len: 12; abundance: NA; v_gene: TRBV4-1; j_gene: TRBJ2-1; d_gene: NA; CDR3nt: TGCGCCAGCAGCCAAGATAGGGCTAGCCTGTTCTTC; CDR3aa: CASSQDRASLFF
len: 15; abundance: NA; v_gene: TRBV5-1; j_gene: TRBJ2-2; d_gene: NA; CDR3nt: TGCGCCAGCAGCTTGGAGGCAGGGAGCTCCGGGGAGCTGTTTTTT; CDR3aa: CASSLEAGSSGELFF
len: 16; abundance: NA; v_gene: TRBV28; j_gene: TRBJ1-2; d_gene: TRBD1; CDR3nt: TGTGCCAGCAGTCCGTTCCCCTGGGACAGATTCTATGGCTACACCTTC; CDR3aa: CASSPFPWDRFYGYTF